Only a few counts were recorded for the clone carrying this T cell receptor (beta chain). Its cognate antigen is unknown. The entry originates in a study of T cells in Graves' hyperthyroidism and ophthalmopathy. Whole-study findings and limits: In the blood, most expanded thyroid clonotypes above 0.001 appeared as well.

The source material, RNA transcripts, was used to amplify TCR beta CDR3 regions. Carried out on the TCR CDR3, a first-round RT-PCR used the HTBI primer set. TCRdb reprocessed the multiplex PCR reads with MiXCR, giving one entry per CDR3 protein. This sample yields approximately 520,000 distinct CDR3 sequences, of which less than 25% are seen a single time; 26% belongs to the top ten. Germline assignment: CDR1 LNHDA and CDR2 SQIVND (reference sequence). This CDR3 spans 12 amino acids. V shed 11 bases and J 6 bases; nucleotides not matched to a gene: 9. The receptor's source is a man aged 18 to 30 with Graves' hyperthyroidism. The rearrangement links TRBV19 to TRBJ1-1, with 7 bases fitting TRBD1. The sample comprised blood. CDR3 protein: CAASGQGAEAFF. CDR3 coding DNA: TGTGCCGCAAGTGGGCAGGGGGCTGAAGCTTTCTTT.